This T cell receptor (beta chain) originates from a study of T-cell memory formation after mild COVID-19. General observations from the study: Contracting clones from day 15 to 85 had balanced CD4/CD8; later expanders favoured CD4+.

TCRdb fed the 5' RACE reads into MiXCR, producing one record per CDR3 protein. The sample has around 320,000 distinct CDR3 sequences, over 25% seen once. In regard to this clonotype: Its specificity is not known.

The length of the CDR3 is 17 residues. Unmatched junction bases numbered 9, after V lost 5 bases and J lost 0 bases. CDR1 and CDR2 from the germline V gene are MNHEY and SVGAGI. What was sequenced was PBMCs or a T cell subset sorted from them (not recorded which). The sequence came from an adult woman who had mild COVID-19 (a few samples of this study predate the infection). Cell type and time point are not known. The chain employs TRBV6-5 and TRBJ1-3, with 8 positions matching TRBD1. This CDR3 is CASSKGQGPRSGNTIYF. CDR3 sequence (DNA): TGTGCCAGCAGTAAAGGACAGGGCCCCCGCTCTGGAAACACCATATATTTT.